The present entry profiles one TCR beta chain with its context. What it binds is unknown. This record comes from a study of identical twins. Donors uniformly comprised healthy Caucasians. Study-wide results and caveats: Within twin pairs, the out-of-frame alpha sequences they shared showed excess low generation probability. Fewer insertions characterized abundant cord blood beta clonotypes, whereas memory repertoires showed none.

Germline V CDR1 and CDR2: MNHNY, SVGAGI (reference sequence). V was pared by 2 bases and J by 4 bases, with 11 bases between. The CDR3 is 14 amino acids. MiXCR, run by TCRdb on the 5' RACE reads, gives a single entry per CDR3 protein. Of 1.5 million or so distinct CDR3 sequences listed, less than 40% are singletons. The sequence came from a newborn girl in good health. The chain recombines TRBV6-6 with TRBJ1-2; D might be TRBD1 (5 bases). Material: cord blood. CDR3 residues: CASSYESGSYGYTF. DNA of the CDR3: TGTGCCAGCAGTTACGAGTCAGGGAGCTATGGCTACACCTTC.